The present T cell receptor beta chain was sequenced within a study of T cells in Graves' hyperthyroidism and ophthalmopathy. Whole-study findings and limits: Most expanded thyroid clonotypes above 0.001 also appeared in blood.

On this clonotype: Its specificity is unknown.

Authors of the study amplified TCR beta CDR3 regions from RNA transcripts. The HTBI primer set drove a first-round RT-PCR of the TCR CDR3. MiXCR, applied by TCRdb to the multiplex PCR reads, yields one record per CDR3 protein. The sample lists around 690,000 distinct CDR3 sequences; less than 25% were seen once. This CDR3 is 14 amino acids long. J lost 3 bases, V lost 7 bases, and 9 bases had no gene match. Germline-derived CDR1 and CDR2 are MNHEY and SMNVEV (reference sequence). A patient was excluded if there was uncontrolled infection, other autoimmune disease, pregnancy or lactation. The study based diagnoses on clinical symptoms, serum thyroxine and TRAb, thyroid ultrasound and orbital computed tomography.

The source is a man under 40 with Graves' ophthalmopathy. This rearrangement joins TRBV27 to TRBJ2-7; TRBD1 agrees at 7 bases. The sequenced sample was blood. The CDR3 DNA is TGTGCCAGCAACACCCACAGGGGCGACTACGAGCAGTACTTC. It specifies CASNTHRGDYEQYF.